Listed here are 29 T cell receptor beta chains from one sample, sequenced in a study of regulatory T cells in long-lasting Graves disease. Libraries of TCR beta came from iRepertoire HTBI primers plus Arm-PCR of CDR3 regions. From the multiplex PCR reads, TCRdb called clonotypes with MiXCR, one entry per CDR3 protein. The table lists 500,000 to 800,000 distinct CDR3 sequences, 30% of them singletons, with 35% to 55% in the top ten. Time point in this sample: persistent/refractory GD, antithyroid drugs over 5 years with positive TRAb. The TCR library was made from RNA extracted from PBMCs. Specimen: peripheral blood mononuclear cells (PBMCs), collected when the disease was refractory, from a patient treated with antithyroid drugs. The receptors shown here come from a female donor with Graves disease.

This clonotype was detected a few times. The V call is TRBV6-1, the J call TRBJ1-1; 7 nucleotides align to TRBD1. The V segment lost 4 bases and the J segment 1 base; nucleotides outside the gene matches: 15. This CDR3 region has 18 residues. Germline-derived CDR1 and CDR2 are MNHNS and SASEGT. CDR3 sequence reads: CASSAPGQRYGPNTEAFF. The CDR3 DNA follows: TGTGCCAGCAGTGCACCGGGACAGCGATACGGACCGAACACTGAAGCTTTCTTT.

A few counts support this clonotype. V usage is TRBV3-1 and J usage is TRBJ1-1; 7 bases map to TRBD1. Looked up from germline, CDR1 is LGHDT and CDR2 is YNNKEL (reference sequence). The CDR3 totals 13 residues. V was pared by 4 bases and J by 8 bases, with 7 bases of the junction left unmatched. CDR3 sequence: CASSRTTGSEAFF. The CDR3, as DNA: TGTGCCAGCAGCCGTACGACAGGGTCAGAAGCTTTCTTT.

This clonotype has more than one count but fewer than ten. The V call is TRBV6-1, the J call TRBJ2-2; tentatively, D is TRBD1 or TRBD2 (5 bases each). The CDR3 loop spans 16 amino acids. Looked up from germline, CDR1 is MNHNS and CDR2 is SASEGT. The V gene lost 5 bases and the J gene lost 1 base, with 14 bases spanning the gap. The CDR3 bases are TGTGCCAGCAGTAGGACGGGACCACAGAACACCGGGGAGCTGTTTTTT. As protein: CASSRTGPQNTGELFF.

This clonotype occurred many times. V usage is TRBV27 and J usage is TRBJ1-2; D unresolved. Germline V CDR1 and CDR2: MNHEY, SMNVEV (reference sequence). V was shortened by 6 bases and J by 13 bases, with 21 bases between the two germline ends. This CDR3 comprises 13 residues. CDR3 DNA sequence: TGTGCCAGCAGCACAACCAGAGGCGGGCGTTGCACCTTC. The encoded protein is CASSTTRGGRCTF.

CDR3 bases: TGCAGTGCTAGAGAGATTATGCGGGGGAACACTGAAGCTTTCTTT. It codes for CSAREIMRGNTEAFF. The V gene is TRBV20-1, the J gene TRBJ1-1; D not certain. The CDR3 runs to 15 residues. The V end lost 0 bases, the J end lost 1 base, and 12 bases lay between the germline ends. The germline gives CDR1 DFQATT, CDR2 SNEGSKA (reference sequence).

This chain connects TRBV29-1 to TRBJ2-2; no clear D. V lost 3 bases and J 2 bases, leaving 13 bases between the germline ends. The CDR3 is 15 amino acids. From germline, CDR1 is SQVTM and CDR2 ANQGSEA. The CDR3 protein is CSVELLTENTGELFF. DNA for the CDR3: TGCAGCGTTGAGTTACTCACAGAAAACACCGGGGAGCTGTTTTTT.

J is TRBJ1-2 and V is TRBV12-3 or TRBV12-4; D remains ambiguous. CDR3 length: 13 residues. Trimming pared 5 bases from V and 8 bases from J, leaving 15 bases between. Written as DNA, the CDR3 is TGTGCCAGCAGTCCCCAGTGGGGAGAAGGCTACACCTTC. Translated, it gives CASSPQWGEGYTF.

This clonotype showed up many times. The chain has TRBV12-3 or TRBV12-4 and TRBJ1-2; D is unclear. V was shortened by 3 bases and J by 2 bases, with 7 bases between the two germline ends. This CDR3 comprises 13 residues. The CDR3 region is CASSLMGNYGYTF. In nucleotides, the CDR3 is TGTGCCAGCAGTTTGATGGGCAACTATGGCTACACCTTC.

This clonotype showed up just a few times. V usage is TRBV5-1 and J usage is TRBJ2-7; 9 nucleotides agree with TRBD1. The germline gives CDR1 SGHRS, CDR2 YFSETQ. V lost 4 bases and J lost 2; bases outside the gene matches: 7. This CDR3 comprises 15 residues. In DNA form, the CDR3 reads TGCGCCAGCAGCACCGCCGGGACAGGGACCTACGAGCAGTACTTC. This sequence encodes CASSTAGTGTYEQYF.

This chain links TRBV5-6 with TRBJ2-5; 7 bases align to TRBD2. Germline-derived CDR1 and CDR2 are SGHDT and YYEEEE. Losses at the gene ends were 2 bases for V and 1 base for J; bases not matched to a gene: 8. CDR3 size: 16 residues. The CDR3 DNA is TGTGCCAGCAGCTTCCTTCTAGCGGCGACCCAAGAGACCCAGTACTTC. It codes for CASSFLLAATQETQYF.

CDR3 DNA: TGTGCCAGCAGCATTCGTACCGGGACAGAAAATTCACCCCTCCACTTT. Protein sequence: CASSIRTGTENSPLHF. The chain is built from TRBV7-9 and TRBJ1-6; 7 bases agree with TRBD1. The germline V gene encodes CDR1 SEHNR and CDR2 FQNEAQ (reference sequence). The length of the CDR3 is 16 residues. With V trimmed by 5 bases and J by 7 bases, 11 bases remained unmatched.

This chain joins TRBV12-3 or TRBV12-4 and TRBJ1-5; D remains ambiguous. The CDR3 has 15 amino acids. V lost 6 bases and J 2 bases, leaving 14 bases between the germline ends. The CDR3 protein is CASSPDGWGNQPQHF. The CDR3 nucleotides are TGTGCCAGCAGCCCCGATGGGTGGGGCAATCAGCCCCAGCATTTT.

The rearrangement joins TRBV9 to TRBJ1-2; 9 bases line up with TRBD1. Germline V CDR1 and CDR2: SGDLS, YYNGEE. The CDR3 runs to 15 residues. After removal of 4 bases from V and 5 bases from J, the junction contained 9 bases not matched to a gene. The CDR3 DNA reads as TGTGCCAGCAGCCAAACAGGGGGCGATAGTTATGGCTACACCTTC. This sequence encodes CASSQTGGDSYGYTF.

This clonotype was counted between two and nine times. The V gene is TRBV27, the J gene TRBJ2-7; 7 positions match TRBD2. The CDR3 loop spans 15 amino acids. The junction had 7 bases not matched to a gene; V was cut back by 5 bases and J by 0 bases. Germline values: CDR1 MNHEY, CDR2 SMNVEV (reference sequence). The CDR3 loop is CASSPLAASSYEQYF. CDR3 coding DNA: TGTGCCAGCAGTCCGCTAGCGGCTAGCTCCTACGAGCAGTACTTC.

This chain uses TRBV9 with TRBJ2-1, with TRBD2 matching 7 bases. Germline-derived CDR1 and CDR2 are SGDLS and YYNGEE. The V and J ends lost 0 bases and 0 bases, in that order; junction bases with no gene match: 9. This CDR3 is built from 18 residues. CDR3 nucleotide sequence: TGTGCCAGCAGCGTAGAACTCGGGGGGAGGAGCTCCTACAATGAGCAGTTCTTC. Encoded protein: CASSVELGGRSSYNEQFF.

This clonotype was recorded a few times. The rearrangement joins TRBV20-1 to TRBJ2-1, with D perhaps being TRBD1 or TRBD2 (6 bases each). The CDR3 extends over 13 amino acids. Trimming stripped 3 bases from V and 8 bases from J, with 14 bases between. Germline CDR1 reads DFQATT; CDR2 reads SNEGSKA (reference sequence). The CDR3 DNA reads TGCAGTGCTAGCTCGGGGGCTAAAGATGAGCAGTTCTTC. Translated, it gives CSASSGAKDEQFF.

The CDR3, as DNA: TGTGCCAGCAGTTACTCAGGGAGGGAAACAAACACCGGGGAGCTGTTTTTT. Translating it yields CASSYSGRETNTGELFF. This chain joins TRBV6-5 and TRBJ2-2, with 7 bases aligning to TRBD2. After removal of 0 bases from V and 2 bases from J, the junction contained 6 bases not matched to a gene. CDR1 is MNHEY, CDR2 SVGAGI, per germline. This CDR3 contains 17 residues.

The chain is built from TRBV3-1 and TRBJ2-5; D remains unclear. Germline lookup yields CDR1 LGHDT and CDR2 YNNKEL (reference sequence). The CDR3 has 13 amino acids. V shed 5 bases and J shed 1 base, with 8 bases lying between them. The CDR3 here is CASSSQSQETQYF. The CDR3 DNA follows: TGTGCCAGCAGCTCCCAGTCCCAAGAGACCCAGTACTTC.

This chain joins TRBV7-9 and TRBJ2-5; a possible D gene is TRBD2 (5 bases). The germline V gene has CDR1 SEHNR and CDR2 FQNEAQ (reference sequence). This CDR3 has 15 residues. V was trimmed by 1 base and J by 5 bases, leaving 14 bases between them. CDR3 in DNA: TGTGCCAGCAGCTTAGTGGGAGAGCCGTCGGAGACCCAGTACTTC. It specifies CASSLVGEPSETQYF.

Ten or more counts support this clonotype. The gene calls are TRBV2 and TRBJ1-4; perhaps TRBD1 as D (5 bases). V was pared by 6 bases and J by 4 bases, with 15 bases between. In germline, CDR1 is SNHLY, CDR2 FYNNEI. The CDR3 runs 15 residues. The CDR3 DNA sequence: TGTGCCAGCAGGAAGGGGCCAGTTCTTAATGAAAAACTGTTTTTT. Its translation: CASRKGPVLNEKLFF.

This clonotype was seen ten or more times. V and J are TRBV20-1 and TRBJ1-5; D unclear. CDR1 DFQATT and CDR2 SNEGSKA come from the germline V gene (reference sequence). With 1 base removed from V and 0 bases from J, the gap between germline ends came to 4 bases. The CDR3 sequence is 13 residues long. For the CDR3, the DNA is TGCAGTGCTAGAGTCGGTAGCAATCAGCCCCAGCATTTT. Encoded protein: CSARVGSNQPQHF.

The J gene is TRBJ2-7, the V gene TRBV29-1; 7 positions agree with TRBD1. Trimming removed 4 bases from V and 7 bases from J; junction bases left unmatched: 10. The CDR3 has 13 amino acids. In germline, CDR1 is SQVTM, CDR2 ANQGSEA. The CDR3 DNA is TGCAGCGTTGGTCCCGCAGGGGGTCAGGAGCAGTACTTC. Translated, it gives CSVGPAGGQEQYF.

This clonotype has a handful of counts. V is TRBV28 and J is TRBJ1-2; the D gene is possibly TRBD1 (6 bases). Germline CDR1 and CDR2: MDHEN and SYDVKM. The CDR3 runs to 14 residues. Deletions cut 6 bases from V and 4 bases from J, with 15 bases between. This chain's CDR3 is CASRPPGQVYGYTF. CDR3 DNA: TGTGCCAGCAGACCCCCGGGACAAGTCTATGGCTACACCTTC.

The J gene is TRBJ2-7, the V gene TRBV20-1, with TRBD2 matching over 9 bases. Germline values: CDR1 DFQATT, CDR2 SNEGSKA (reference sequence). The CDR3 spans 16 residues. V lost 2 bases to trimming and J lost 7 bases; unmatched junction nucleotides: 15. The CDR3 bases are TGCAGTGCTAGAACGCCCTCCAAGTTAGCGGGAGAAGAGCAGTACTTC. Translating it yields CSARTPSKLAGEEQYF.

V gene TRBV6-1 combines with J gene TRBJ2-7; no clear D. The CDR3 totals 12 residues. Germline V gene lookup returns CDR1 MNHNS and CDR2 SASEGT. Trimming pared 7 bases from V and 6 bases from J, leaving 13 bases between. The CDR3 sequence: CASTLEAGEQYF. CDR3 in DNA: TGTGCCAGCACGCTGGAAGCCGGCGAGCAGTACTTC.

Many counts were recorded for this clonotype. The CDR3 here is CASRPGTSGRTGETQYF. CDR3 nucleotide sequence: TGTGCCAGCAGGCCCGGGACTAGCGGGAGGACGGGAGAGACCCAGTACTTC. The chain combines TRBV7-3 with TRBJ2-5, with 15 bases fitting TRBD2. With 6 bases clipped from V and 4 bases from J, the junction kept 9 bases outside the gene matches. The CDR3 consists of 17 residues. From germline, CDR1 is SGHTA and CDR2 FQGTGA. Together with reference TRBV7-3 and TRBJ2-5, the CDR3 gives the full variable domain: GAGVSQTPSNKVTEKGKYVELRCDPISGHTALYWYRQSLGQGPEFLIYFQGTGAADDSGLPNDRFFAVRPEGSVSTLKIQRTERGDSAVYLCASRPGTSGRTGETQYFGPGTRLLVL.

This chain's CDR3 is CASSSDSPTDTQYF. CDR3 sequence (DNA): TGCGCCAGCAGCTCGGACTCACCCACAGATACGCAGTATTTT. The chain employs TRBV5-1 and TRBJ2-3; TRBD2 is a possible D gene (5 bases). Deletions cut 3 bases from V and 2 bases from J, with 10 bases between. Germline assignment: CDR1 SGHRS and CDR2 YFSETQ. This CDR3 region has 14 residues. Looking up the rest from reference TRBV5-1 and TRBJ2-3 gives the full variable domain: KAGVTQTPRYLIKTRGQQVTLSCSPISGHRSVSWYQQTPGQGLQFLFEYFSETQRNKGNFPGRFSGRQFSNSRSEMNVSTLELGDSALYLCASSSDSPTDTQYFGPGTRLTVL.

The sample holds a few counts of this clonotype. The CDR3 bases are TGCGCCAGCAGCGTACCGGGACAATCCACTGAAGCTTTCTTT. It encodes CASSVPGQSTEAFF. The gene calls are TRBV5-1 and TRBJ1-1; D perhaps matches TRBD1 (6 bases). Trimming shortened V by 4 bases and J by 4 bases, and 14 bases separated the two germline ends. Per germline, CDR1 SGHRS and CDR2 YFSETQ. The CDR3 has 14 amino acids. The whole variable domain, filled in from reference TRBV5-1 and TRBJ1-1, reads KAGVTQTPRYLIKTRGQQVTLSCSPISGHRSVSWYQQTPGQGLQFLFEYFSETQRNKGNFPGRFSGRQFSNSRSEMNVSTLELGDSALYLCASSVPGQSTEAFFGQGTRLTVV.

The V gene is TRBV25-1, the J gene TRBJ1-1; maybe TRBD1 (5 bases). CDR3 length: 17 residues. Germline V gene sequence: CDR1 MGHDK, CDR2 SYGVNS. The V end was cut by 4 bases, the J end by 0 bases, with 18 bases between. The CDR3 reads CASSGLSSGTMNTEAFF. The CDR3 DNA is TGTGCCAGCAGTGGCCTATCTTCGGGGACGATGAACACTGAAGCTTTCTTT.